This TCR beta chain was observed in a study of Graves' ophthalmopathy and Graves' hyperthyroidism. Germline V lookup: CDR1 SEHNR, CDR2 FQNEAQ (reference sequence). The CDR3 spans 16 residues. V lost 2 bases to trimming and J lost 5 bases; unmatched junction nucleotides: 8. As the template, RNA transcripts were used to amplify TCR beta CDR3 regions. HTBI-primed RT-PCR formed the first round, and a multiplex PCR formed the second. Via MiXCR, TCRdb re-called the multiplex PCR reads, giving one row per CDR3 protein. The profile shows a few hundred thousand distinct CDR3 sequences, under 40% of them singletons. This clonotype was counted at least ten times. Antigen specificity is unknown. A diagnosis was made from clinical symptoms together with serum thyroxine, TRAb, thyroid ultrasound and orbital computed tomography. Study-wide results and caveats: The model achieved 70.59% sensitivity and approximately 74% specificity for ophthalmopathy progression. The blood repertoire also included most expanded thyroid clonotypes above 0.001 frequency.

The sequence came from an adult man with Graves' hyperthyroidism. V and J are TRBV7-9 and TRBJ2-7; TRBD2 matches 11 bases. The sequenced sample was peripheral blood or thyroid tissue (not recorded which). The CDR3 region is CASSLYTSGSINEQYF. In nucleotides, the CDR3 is TGTGCCAGCAGCTTATATACTAGCGGGAGCATCAACGAGCAGTACTTC.